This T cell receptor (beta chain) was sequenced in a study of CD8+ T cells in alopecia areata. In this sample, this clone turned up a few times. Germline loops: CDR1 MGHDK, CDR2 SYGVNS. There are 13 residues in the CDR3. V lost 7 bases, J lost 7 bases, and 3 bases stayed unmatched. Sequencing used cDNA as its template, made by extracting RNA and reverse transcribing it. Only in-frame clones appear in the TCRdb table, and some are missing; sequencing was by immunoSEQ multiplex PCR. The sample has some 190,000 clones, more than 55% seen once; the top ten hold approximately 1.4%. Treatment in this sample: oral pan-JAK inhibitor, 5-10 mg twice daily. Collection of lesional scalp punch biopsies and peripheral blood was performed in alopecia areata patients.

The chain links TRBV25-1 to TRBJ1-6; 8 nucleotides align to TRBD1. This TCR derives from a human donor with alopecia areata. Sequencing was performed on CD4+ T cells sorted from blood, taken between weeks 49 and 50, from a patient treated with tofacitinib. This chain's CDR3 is CASKGQGNSPLHF. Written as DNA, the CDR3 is TGTGCCAGCAAAGGACAGGGAAATTCACCCCTCCACTTT.